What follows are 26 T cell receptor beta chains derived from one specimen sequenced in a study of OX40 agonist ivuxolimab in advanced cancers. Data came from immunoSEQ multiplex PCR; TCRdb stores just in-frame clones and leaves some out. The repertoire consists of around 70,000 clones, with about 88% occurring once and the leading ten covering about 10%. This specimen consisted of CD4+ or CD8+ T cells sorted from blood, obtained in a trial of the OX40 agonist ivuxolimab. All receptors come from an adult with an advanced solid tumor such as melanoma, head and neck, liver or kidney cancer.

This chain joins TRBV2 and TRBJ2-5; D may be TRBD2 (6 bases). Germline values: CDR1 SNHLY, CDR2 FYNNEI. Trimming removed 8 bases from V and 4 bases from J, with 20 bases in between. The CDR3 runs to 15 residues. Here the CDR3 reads CASSRIRGRGETQYF. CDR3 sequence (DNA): TGTGCCAGCTCCCGGATCCGAGGGCGGGGAGAGACCCAGTACTTC.

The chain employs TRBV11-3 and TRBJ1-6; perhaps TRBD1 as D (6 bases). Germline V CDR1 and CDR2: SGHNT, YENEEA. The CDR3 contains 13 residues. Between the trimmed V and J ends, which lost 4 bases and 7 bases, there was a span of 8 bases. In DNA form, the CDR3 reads TGTGCCAGCAGCTACGACAGGAATTCACCCCTCCACTTT. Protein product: CASSYDRNSPLHF.

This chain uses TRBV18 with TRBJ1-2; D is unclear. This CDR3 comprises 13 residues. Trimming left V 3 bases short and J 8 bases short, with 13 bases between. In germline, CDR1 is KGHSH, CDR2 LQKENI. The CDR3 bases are TGTGCCAGCTCACCCCGGAGATTCGGGGGCTACACCTTC. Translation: CASSPRRFGGYTF.

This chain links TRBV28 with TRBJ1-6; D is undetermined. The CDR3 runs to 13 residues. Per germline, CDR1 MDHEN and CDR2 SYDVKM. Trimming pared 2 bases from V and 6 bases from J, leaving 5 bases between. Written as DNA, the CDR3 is TGTGCCAGCAGTTTACGGTTTAATTCACCCCTCCACTTT. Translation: CASSLRFNSPLHF.

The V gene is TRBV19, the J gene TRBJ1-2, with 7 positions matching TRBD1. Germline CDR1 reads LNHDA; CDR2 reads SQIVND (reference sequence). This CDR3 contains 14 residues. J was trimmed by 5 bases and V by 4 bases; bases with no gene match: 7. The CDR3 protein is CASSTLTGSYGYTF. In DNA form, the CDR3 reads TGTGCCAGTAGTACCTTGACAGGGAGTTATGGCTACACCTTC.

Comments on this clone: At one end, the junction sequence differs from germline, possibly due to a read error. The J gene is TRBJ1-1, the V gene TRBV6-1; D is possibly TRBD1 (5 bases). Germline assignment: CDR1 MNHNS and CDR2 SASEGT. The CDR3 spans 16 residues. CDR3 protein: CAISEDSLGADSEAFF. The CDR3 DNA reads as TGTGCCATCAGTGAAGACAGTCTTGGAGCGGATTCTGAAGCTTTCTTT.

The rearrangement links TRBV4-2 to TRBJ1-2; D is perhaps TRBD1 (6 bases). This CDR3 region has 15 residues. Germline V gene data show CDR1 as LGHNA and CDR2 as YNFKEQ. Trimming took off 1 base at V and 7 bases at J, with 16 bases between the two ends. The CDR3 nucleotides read TGTGCCAGCAGCCAAGGAAGGGGGTATCCTACTGGCTACACCTTC. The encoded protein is CASSQGRGYPTGYTF.

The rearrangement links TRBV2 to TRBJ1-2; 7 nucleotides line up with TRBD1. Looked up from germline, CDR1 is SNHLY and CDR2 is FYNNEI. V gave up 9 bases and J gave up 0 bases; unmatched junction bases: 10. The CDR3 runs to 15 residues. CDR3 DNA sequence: TGTGCCAGTAGACAGGGACCAACCGCTAACTATGGCTACACCTTC. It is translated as CASRQGPTANYGYTF.

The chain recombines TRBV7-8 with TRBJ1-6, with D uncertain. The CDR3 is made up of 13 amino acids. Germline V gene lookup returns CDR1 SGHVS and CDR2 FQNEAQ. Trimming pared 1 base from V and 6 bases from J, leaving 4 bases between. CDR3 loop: CASSLVVNSPLHF. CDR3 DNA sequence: TGTGCCAGCAGCTTAGTGGTTAATTCACCCCTCCACTTT.

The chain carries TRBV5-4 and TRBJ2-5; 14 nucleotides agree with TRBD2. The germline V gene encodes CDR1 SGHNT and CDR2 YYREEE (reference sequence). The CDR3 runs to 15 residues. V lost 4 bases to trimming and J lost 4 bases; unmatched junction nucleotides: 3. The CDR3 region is CASSAGLAGGETQYF. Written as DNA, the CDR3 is TGTGCCAGCAGCGCTGGACTAGCGGGAGGAGAGACCCAGTACTTC.

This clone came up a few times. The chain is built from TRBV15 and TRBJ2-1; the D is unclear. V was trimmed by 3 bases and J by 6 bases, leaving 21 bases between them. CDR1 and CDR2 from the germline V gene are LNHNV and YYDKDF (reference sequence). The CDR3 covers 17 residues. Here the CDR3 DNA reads TGTGCCACCAGCAGGGCGGACGCCTATCCCCCTCCCAATGAGCAGTTCTTC. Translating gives CATSRADAYPPPNEQFF.

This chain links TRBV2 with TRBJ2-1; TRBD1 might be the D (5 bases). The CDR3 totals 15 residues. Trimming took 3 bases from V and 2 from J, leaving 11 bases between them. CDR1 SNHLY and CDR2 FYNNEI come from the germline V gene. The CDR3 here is CASSENLGAYNEQFF. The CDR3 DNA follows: TGTGCCAGCAGTGAGAATCTAGGGGCCTACAATGAGCAGTTCTTC.

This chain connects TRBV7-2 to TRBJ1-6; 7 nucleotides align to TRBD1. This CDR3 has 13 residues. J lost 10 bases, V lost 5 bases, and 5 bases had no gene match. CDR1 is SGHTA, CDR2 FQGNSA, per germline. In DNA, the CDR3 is TGTGCCAGCAGCGAGGGGGCTTACTCACCCCTCCACTTT. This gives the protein CASSEGAYSPLHF.

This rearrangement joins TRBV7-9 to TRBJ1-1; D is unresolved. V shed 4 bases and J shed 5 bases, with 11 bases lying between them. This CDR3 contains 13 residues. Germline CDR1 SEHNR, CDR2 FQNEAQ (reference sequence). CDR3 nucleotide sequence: TGTGCCAGCAGCTACCTAGGTGGGACTGAAGCTTTCTTT. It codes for CASSYLGGTEAFF. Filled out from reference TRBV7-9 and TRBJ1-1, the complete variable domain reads DTGVSQNPRHKITKRGQNVTFRCDPISEHNRLYWYRQTLGQGPEFLTYFQNEAQLEKSRLLSDRFSAERPKGSFSTLEIQRTEQGDSAMYLCASSYLGGTEAFFGQGTRLTVV.

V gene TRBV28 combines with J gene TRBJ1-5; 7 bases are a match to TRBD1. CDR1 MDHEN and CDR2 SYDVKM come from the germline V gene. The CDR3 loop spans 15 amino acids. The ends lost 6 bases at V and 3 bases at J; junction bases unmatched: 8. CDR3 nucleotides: TGTGCCAGCAGACAAGACAGGGTTCTCAATCAGCCCCAGCATTTT. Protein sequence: CASRQDRVLNQPQHF.

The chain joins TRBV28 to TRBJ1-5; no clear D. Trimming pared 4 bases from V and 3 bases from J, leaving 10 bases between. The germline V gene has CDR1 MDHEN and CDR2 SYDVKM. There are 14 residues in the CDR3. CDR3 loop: CASSSDGVNQPQHF. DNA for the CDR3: TGTGCCAGCAGTTCCGACGGCGTCAATCAGCCCCAGCATTTT.

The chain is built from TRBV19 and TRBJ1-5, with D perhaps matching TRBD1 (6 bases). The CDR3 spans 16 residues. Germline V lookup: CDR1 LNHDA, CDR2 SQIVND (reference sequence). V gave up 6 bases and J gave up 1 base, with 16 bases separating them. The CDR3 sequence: CASRGRGYSSNQPQHF. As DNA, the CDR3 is TGTGCCAGTAGAGGGAGGGGGTATTCGAGCAATCAGCCCCAGCATTTT.

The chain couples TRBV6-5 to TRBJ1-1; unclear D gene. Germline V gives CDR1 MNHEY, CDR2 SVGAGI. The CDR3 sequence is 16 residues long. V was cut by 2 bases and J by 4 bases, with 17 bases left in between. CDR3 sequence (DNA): TGTGCCAGCAGTTACGGGCAAGCGACGGTCCGCACTGAAGCTTTCTTT. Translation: CASSYGQATVRTEAFF.

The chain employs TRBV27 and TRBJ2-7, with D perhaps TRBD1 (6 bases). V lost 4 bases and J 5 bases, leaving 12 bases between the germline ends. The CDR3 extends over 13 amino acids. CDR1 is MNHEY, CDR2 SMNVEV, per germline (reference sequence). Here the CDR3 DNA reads TGTGCCAGCAGTTCAAACAGGGACCACGAGCAGTACTTC. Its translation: CASSSNRDHEQYF.

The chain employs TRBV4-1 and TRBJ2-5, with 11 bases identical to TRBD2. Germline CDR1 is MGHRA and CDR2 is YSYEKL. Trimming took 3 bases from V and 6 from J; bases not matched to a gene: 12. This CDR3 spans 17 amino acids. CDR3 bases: TGCGCCAGCAGCCAGGACACAATAGCGGGGGGGCGGAAGACCCAGTACTTC. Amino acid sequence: CASSQDTIAGGRKTQYF.

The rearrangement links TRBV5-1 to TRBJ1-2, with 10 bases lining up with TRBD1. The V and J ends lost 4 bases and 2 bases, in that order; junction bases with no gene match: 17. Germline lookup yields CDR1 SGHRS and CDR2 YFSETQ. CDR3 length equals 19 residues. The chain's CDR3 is CASSPRTGQGTGPNYGYTF. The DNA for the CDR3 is TGCGCCAGCAGCCCCCGAACGGGACAGGGGACGGGACCAAACTATGGCTACACCTTC.

CDR3 amino acids: CASSSSPPRSGANVLTF. In DNA form, the CDR3 reads TGCGCCAGCAGCTCGTCTCCACCCCGCTCTGGGGCCAACGTCCTGACTTTC. This chain connects TRBV5-1 to TRBJ2-6; D is ambiguous. CDR3 size: 17 residues. With 3 bases removed from V and 0 bases from J, the gap between germline ends came to 13 bases. Per germline, CDR1 SGHRS and CDR2 YFSETQ.

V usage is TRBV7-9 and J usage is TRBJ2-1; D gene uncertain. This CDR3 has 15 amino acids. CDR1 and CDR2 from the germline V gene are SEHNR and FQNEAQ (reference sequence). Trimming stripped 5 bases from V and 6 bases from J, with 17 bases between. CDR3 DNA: TGTGCCAGCAGCCCACCCGGTCGGCCGCGCAATGAGCAGTTCTTC. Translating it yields CASSPPGRPRNEQFF.

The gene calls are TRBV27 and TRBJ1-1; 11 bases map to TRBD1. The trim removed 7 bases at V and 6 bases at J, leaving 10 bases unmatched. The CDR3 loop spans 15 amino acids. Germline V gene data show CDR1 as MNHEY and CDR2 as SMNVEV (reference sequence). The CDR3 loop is CASTPMGQGVAEAFF. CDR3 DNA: TGTGCCAGCACCCCGATGGGACAGGGGGTCGCTGAAGCTTTCTTT.

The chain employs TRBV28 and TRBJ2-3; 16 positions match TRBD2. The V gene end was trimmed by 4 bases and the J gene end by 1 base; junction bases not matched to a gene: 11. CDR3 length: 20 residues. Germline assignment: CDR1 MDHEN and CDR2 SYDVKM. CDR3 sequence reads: CASSSQGLAGGPEGTDTQYF. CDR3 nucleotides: TGTGCCAGCAGTTCACAGGGACTAGCGGGGGGGCCTGAAGGCACAGATACGCAGTATTTT. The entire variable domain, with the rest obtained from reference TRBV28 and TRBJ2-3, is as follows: DVKVTQSSRYLVKRTGEKVFLECVQDMDHENMFWYRQDPGLGLRLIYFSYDVKMKEKGDIPEGYSVSREKKERFSLILESASTNQTSMYLCASSSQGLAGGPEGTDTQYFGPGTRLTVL.

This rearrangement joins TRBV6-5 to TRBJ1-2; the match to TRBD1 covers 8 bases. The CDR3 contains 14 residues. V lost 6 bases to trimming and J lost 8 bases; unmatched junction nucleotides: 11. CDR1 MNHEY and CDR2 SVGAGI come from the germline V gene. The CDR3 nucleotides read TGTGCCAGCAGATCCGGGACAGGCTATGCGGGCTACACCTTC. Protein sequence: CASRSGTGYAGYTF.